This T cell receptor beta chain was observed in a study of circulating CD8 cells and anti-PD-1 response in melanoma. Each library started from approximately 15 ng of total RNA using the QIAseq Immune Repertoire TCR panel. TCRdb called the reads again in MiXCR, with one record for every CDR3 protein. The sample includes about 190 distinct CDR3 sequences, approximately 6.8% seen only once; the top ten take roughly four fifths. In its sample, this clonotype is medium-sized. Per germline, CDR1 SGHTA and CDR2 FQGTGA. V shed 3 bases and J 9 bases; nucleotides not matched to a gene: 5. This CDR3 is built from 13 residues. Sorting of live CD3+CD8+TCRalphabeta+ cells by PD-1 and/or TIGIT gave four subsets.

The specimen was CD8+ T cells from PBMCs, collected at baseline or after one month of anti-PD-1 therapy (not recorded which). The chain couples TRBV7-3 to TRBJ2-1; 7 bases align to TRBD1. This clonotype was obtained from a human donor with melanoma. CDR3 nucleotides: TGTGCCAGCAGCTTTGGACAGGTGGCTGAGCAGTTCTTC. Protein product: CASSFGQVAEQFF.